The entry that follows covers one T cell receptor beta chain sequence. There is no known antigen for this receptor. Per-base qualities were not stored, and no clone one base away is much larger. Genomic DNA was extracted from sorted cells for sequencing of the TCRbeta CDR3 region. The immunoSEQ Assay was used to sequence the TCRbeta CDR3 regions. Not all clones reach the TCRdb copy of this immuneACCESS table, which keeps in-frame sequences only. Checked studies attribute under half of the gap to unresolved V genes and leave the rest unexplained. In this sample the table shows about 84,000 clones, roughly 90% of which occur a single time. The ten largest account for approximately 0.19% of the sample. This entry is derived from a study of OX40 agonist ivuxolimab in advanced cancers. Regarding the complete study: Ivuxolimab was an agonistic, fully human IgG2 monoclonal antibody directed against OX40 (CD134), a costimulatory receptor. The monotherapy dose-escalation portion (N of about 49 patients) of the phase I ivuxolimab trial is reported in the paper. Among the approximately 50 dose-escalation patients, about 19 had hepatocellular carcinoma, some 15 melanoma, 9 renal cell carcinoma and 9 head and neck cancer. Three dose-escalation patients achieved partial responses, one with hepatocellular carcinoma and two with cutaneous melanoma. Intravenous ivuxolimab was administered to patients every 2 weeks at six dose levels: 0.01, 0.1, 0.3, 1.5, 3 and 10 mg/kg. In the dose-escalation cohort, roughly 80% of patients were male, and the mean age was around 60 years, with a range of roughly 23 to 85. Prior anti-PD-1, anti-PD-L1 or anti-CTLA-4 therapy was permitted, and checkpoint inhibitors had been received by under 50% of dose-escalation patients. The purpose of peripheral TCRbeta sequencing was to test whether ivuxolimab changed TCR sequence diversity and led to clonal T-cell expansion.

From its cysteine to its phenylalanine, the CDR3 spans 17 amino acids. The CDR3 DNA has 51 bases and is translated from base 1. The junction shows trimming of 5 bases on V and 0 bases on J, and the gene matches do not reach 8 bases of it. The germline V gene encodes CDR1 MGHRA and CDR2 YSYEKL. Patients with autoimmune disease history or receiving systemic immunosuppression were excluded from the trial. Peripheral blood for TCR sequencing was collected from all dose cohorts at baseline, on cycle 4 day 1, and on cycle 7 day 1. Samples were obtained from an open-label, multicenter, first-in-human phase I dose-escalation trial of ivuxolimab. Adults with locally advanced or metastatic melanoma, renal cell carcinoma, hepatocellular carcinoma or head and neck squamous cell carcinoma were enrolled in the trial. Before TCR sequencing, CD4+ and CD8+ T cells were separately sorted from peripheral blood. General conclusions and limits of the study: Antigen specificity was not determined for the clonally expanded peripheral T cells. At doses of 0.1 to 3.0 mg/kg, clonal expansion of both CD4+ and CD8+ T cells in blood was seen between baseline and week 6. In partial responders in the 0.1-3.0 mg/kg groups, normalized peripheral clonal expansion was found to be among the lowest, especially among CD8+ T cells. Low levels of normalized T-cell clonal expansion were also shown by some nonresponding patients. After ivuxolimab, expanded clones were on average more numerous among CD8+ T cells than among CD4+ T cells.

Source: CD4+ or CD8+ T cells sorted from blood, taken in a trial of the OX40 agonist ivuxolimab. Recombination connected TRBV4-1 to TRBJ2-5; TRBD2 agrees with 11 junctional bases. This TCR derives from an adult with an advanced solid tumor such as melanoma, head and neck, liver or kidney cancer. Here is the DNA: TGCGCCAGCAGCTCTAGCGGGGGGCCGATGCACCAAGAGACCCAGTACTTC. Its coded protein is CASSSSGGPMHQETQYF.